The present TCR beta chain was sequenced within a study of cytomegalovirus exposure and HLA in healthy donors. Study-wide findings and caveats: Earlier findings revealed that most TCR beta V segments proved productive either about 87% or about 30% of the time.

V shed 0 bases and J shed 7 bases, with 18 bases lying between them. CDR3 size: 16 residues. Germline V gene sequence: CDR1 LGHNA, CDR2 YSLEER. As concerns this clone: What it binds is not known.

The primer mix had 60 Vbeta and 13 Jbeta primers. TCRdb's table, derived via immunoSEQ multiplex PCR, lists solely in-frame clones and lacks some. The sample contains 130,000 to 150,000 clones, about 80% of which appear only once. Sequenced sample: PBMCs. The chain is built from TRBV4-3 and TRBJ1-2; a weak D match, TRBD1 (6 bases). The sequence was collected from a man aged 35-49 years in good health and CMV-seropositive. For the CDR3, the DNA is TGCGCCAGCAGCCAAGATCCCGGGGGGCTTTATGGTGGCTACACCTTC. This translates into CASSQDPGGLYGGYTF.